This T cell receptor (beta chain) appears in the sequencing data of a study of blood T cells in healthy people across ages. About this clonotype: Its specificity is not known.

Germline CDR1 LNHDA, CDR2 SQIVND (reference sequence). V lost 5 bases to trimming and J lost 10 bases; unmatched junction nucleotides: 8. The CDR3 is 14 residues long. Findings and caveats of the study: Across the age range, TCR beta diversity per million T cells fell in a roughly linear way.

With a J-beta primer mix and a sample-barcoded 5' primer, a second PCR ran about 6 to 11 cycles. TCRdb ran MiXCR on the 5' RACE reads and lists one entry per CDR3 protein. The sample contains over a million distinct CDR3 sequences, approximately 43% of which appear only once. Caucasian individuals from Russia who were healthy and aged about 6 to 100 acted as donors. The sequence was collected from a woman aged 18-30 years in good health. The chain recombines TRBV19 with TRBJ1-5; 10 nucleotides line up with TRBD1. The sequenced material came from blood. CDR3 residues: CASSPGTGASPQHF. CDR3 DNA sequence: TGTGCCAGTAGTCCAGGGACAGGGGCCAGTCCCCAGCATTTT.